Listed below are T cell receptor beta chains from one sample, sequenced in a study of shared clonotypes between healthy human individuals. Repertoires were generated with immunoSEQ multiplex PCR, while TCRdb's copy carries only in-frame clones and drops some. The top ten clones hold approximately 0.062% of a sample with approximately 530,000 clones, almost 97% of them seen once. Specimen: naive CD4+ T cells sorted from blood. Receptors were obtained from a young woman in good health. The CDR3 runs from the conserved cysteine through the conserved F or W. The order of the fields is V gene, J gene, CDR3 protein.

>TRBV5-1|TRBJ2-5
CASSSGRLTTYQETQYF
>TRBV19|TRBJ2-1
CASGSYNEQFF
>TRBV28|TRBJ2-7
CASSLSRKQYF
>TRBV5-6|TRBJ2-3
CASSPGLAGITDTQYF
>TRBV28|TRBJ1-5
CAIVPQASRYQPQHF
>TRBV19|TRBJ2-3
CASSNGGSTDTQYF
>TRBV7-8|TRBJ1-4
CASSLATGATNEKLFF
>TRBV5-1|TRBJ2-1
CASTLPGGLASGEQFF
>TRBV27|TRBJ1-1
CASSLFGGPNTEAFF
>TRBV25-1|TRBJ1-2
CASSESFAGGYGYTF
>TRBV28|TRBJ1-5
CASSLGGQPQHF
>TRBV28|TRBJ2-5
CASSLRGRGVETQYF
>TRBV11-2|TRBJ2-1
CASSLSLARKLFF
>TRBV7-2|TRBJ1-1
CASTDSRGGDTEAFF
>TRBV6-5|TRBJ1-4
CASRFQGGEEKLFF
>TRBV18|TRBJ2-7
CASSQLDTTFYEQYF
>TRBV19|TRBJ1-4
CASSPGTSEKLFF
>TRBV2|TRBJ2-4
CASSSSGTGKNIQYF
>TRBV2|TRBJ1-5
CASRMDTLSNQPQHF
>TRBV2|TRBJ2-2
CASSELTGTGELFF
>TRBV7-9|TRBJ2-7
CASSFDSSAGYEQYF
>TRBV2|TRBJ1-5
CASSENGLGQPQHF
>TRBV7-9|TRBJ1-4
CASSQAGTGEKLFF
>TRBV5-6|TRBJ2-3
CASSLAERVTDTQYF
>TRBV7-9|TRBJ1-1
CASSLGGAKTEAFF
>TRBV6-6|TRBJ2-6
CASSDRSNSGANVLTF
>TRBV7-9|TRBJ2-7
CASSKSLTGASYEQYF
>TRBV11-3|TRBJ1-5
CARYRDREQPQHF
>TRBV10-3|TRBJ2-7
CAISPRGSEQYF
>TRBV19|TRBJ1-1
CASSSTPTDLLEAFF
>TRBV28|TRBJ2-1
CASNSPEQFF
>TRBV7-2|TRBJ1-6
CASSLAVHPRDSPLHF